The clone carrying this TCR beta chain has a single count. The antigen remains unidentified. The source of the sample is a study of radiation and T cells in renal cell carcinoma. Study context: Nephrectomy followed 15 Gy stereotactic body radiation by 4 weeks.

As to time point: baseline pretreatment blood. The sample's treatment: 15 Gy SBRT to primary tumor, nephrectomy 4 weeks later. Radiation-treated patients gave blood at baseline, week 2 and week 4. The patient's renal cell carcinoma had clear cell pathology. Germline CDR1 reads MRHNA; CDR2 reads SNTAGT. This CDR3 has 15 amino acids. V was cut by 4 bases and J by 3 bases, with 14 bases left in between. Findings and caveats of the study: In blood, top tumor clones expanded by 2 weeks, shrinking by 4.

The protocol was immunoSEQ multiplex PCR, while the TCRdb copy is restricted to in-frame clones and leaves out a portion. Among approximately 22,000 clones listed, approximately 80% were seen once. Sequenced material: blood, taken from a patient whose treatment included radiotherapy and nephrectomy. The rearrangement uses TRBV6-4 and TRBJ2-3, with D possibly being TRBD2 (6 bases). The source is a man between 60 and 70 years old with renal cell carcinoma. CDR3 nucleotides: TGTGCCAGCAGTGTGGGTAGCGGCGAAACAGATACGCAGTATTTT. It yields the protein CASSVGSGETDTQYF.